The rows below give T cell receptor beta chains drawn from one sample of a study of T cells in Graves' hyperthyroidism and ophthalmopathy. MiXCR, run by TCRdb on the multiplex PCR reads, gives a single entry per CDR3 protein. The sample contains roughly 180,000 distinct CDR3 sequences, about 9.4% of which appear only once. The sequencing sample was made of blood. The receptors originated from a woman younger than 30 with Graves' hyperthyroidism that later progressed to Graves' ophthalmopathy. The CDR3 runs from the conserved cysteine through the conserved F or W. The D gene is left open where the match is weak. Clone size is given for some rows only: seen once, a few or many times, or a class if the clone is expanded.

>many|TRBJ2-3|TRBD2|14|TRBV7-2
TGTGCCAGCAGCTCCGGACTAGGGCCAGATACGCAGTATTTT
CASSSGLGPDTQYF
>many|TRBJ1-1|.|14|TRBV19
TGTGCCAGCAAAGACGGACCACAAGGCACTGAAGCTTTCTTT
CASKDGPQGTEAFF
>.|TRBJ1-1|TRBD1|14|TRBV7-9
TGTGCCAGCAGCACCCGACAGGGGAACACTGAAGCTTTCTTT
CASSTRQGNTEAFF
>few|TRBJ1-2|TRBD1|12|TRBV29-1
TGCAGCGTTGAAAGACAGGGCTATGGCTACACCTTC
CSVERQGYGYTF
>many|TRBJ2-2|.|18|TRBV11-3
TGTGCCAGCAGCTTAGGAGGGGAGGAGCGGACGAACACCGGGGAGCTGTTTTTT
CASSLGGEERTNTGELFF
>many|TRBJ2-3|.|14|TRBV20-1
TGCAGTGCTAATGGGGGGATACGGGGGGATACGCAGTATTTT
CSANGGIRGDTQYF
>many|TRBJ2-6|.|20|TRBV6-2/TRBV6-3
TGTGCCAGCAGTTCCACCCTGGGGGGGCTACGGTTTTCTGGGGCCAACGTCCTGACTTTC
CASSSTLGGLRFSGANVLTF
>many|TRBJ2-1|.|17|TRBV10-3
TGTGCCATCAGTGAGTCCTTAGGCGGAGGGGATTACAATGAGCAGTTCTTC
CAISESLGGGDYNEQFF
>many|TRBJ2-1|TRBD1|19|TRBV28
TGTGCCAGCAGTTTTCCGGGACAGGGGGTAGTCTGGGGGGGGAATGAGCAGTTCTTC
CASSFPGQGVVWGGNEQFF
>.|TRBJ1-6|TRBD1|15|TRBV30
TGTGCCTGGGCAACAGGGGGCTATGTATATTCACCCCTCCACTTT
CAWATGGYVYSPLHF
>.|TRBJ1-5|.|18|TRBV13
TGTGCCAGCAGCTTAGGCCCAGGCACCCGACGCGGCAATCAGCCCCAGCATTTT
CASSLGPGTRRGNQPQHF
>few|TRBJ1-4|.|15|TRBV7-6
TGTGCCAGCAGCCTCCGAGGGGACCCTAATGAAAAACTGTTTTTT
CASSLRGDPNEKLFF
>few|TRBJ2-2|TRBD2|17|TRBV7-9
TGTGCCAGCAGCTGGACTAGCGGGGGTACGAACACCGGGGAGCTGTTTTTT
CASSWTSGGTNTGELFF
>many|TRBJ1-2|TRBD1|14|TRBV7-8
TGTGCCAGCAGCTTAGCGACAGGGAACTATGGCTACACCTTC
CASSLATGNYGYTF
>few|TRBJ1-4|TRBD1|18|TRBV28
TGTGCCAGCAGTGAGCTCGACAGGGGGCTTGCAACTAATGAAAAACTGTTTTTT
CASSELDRGLATNEKLFF
>many|TRBJ1-6|.|18|TRBV6-5
TGTGCCAGCAGTTACTCGAGATCGGGGAGCTCCTATAATTCACCCCTCCACTTT
CASSYSRSGSSYNSPLHF
>many|TRBJ2-1|TRBD2|13|TRBV7-3
TGTGCCAGCAGCTTGCCTAGCGGGAATGAGCAGTTCTTC
CASSLPSGNEQFF
>.|TRBJ1-2|.|15|TRBV5-4
TGTGCCAGCAGCTCTACGGGGGGAGTTAACTATGGCTACACCTTC
CASSSTGGVNYGYTF
>many|TRBJ2-3|TRBD2|16|TRBV12-3/TRBV12-4
TGTGCCAGCAGCCCGCGGACTAGCGGTAGCACAGATACGCAGTATTTT
CASSPRTSGSTDTQYF
>many|TRBJ1-5|TRBD1|17|TRBV6-1
TGTGCCAGCAGTGTTTCAAAAGGGACAGGGTTCAATCAGCCCCAGCATTTT
CASSVSKGTGFNQPQHF
>.|TRBJ2-3|.|15|TRBV4-2
TGTGCCAGCAGCCAAGACGCAGGTTTCACAGATACGCAGTATTTT
CASSQDAGFTDTQYF
>.|TRBJ2-4|.|14|TRBV5-6
TGTGCCAGCAGCCCCTCAATAGCCAAAAACATTCAGTACTTC
CASSPSIAKNIQYF
>.|TRBJ2-3|TRBD2|20|TRBV5-6
TGTGCCAGCAGCTCGCGACCGGGACTAGCGCGACGAACTAGCACAGATACGCAGTATTTT
CASSSRPGLARRTSTDTQYF
>many|TRBJ1-5|TRBD1|17|TRBV6-1
TGTGCCAGCAGGGGTAGACAGGGGGGGATCGGCAATCAGCCCCAGCATTTT
CASRGRQGGIGNQPQHF
>many|TRBJ2-7|.|12|TRBV7-9
TGTGCCAGCAGCTTAGCAGGGGGCGAGCAGTACTTC
CASSLAGGEQYF
>.|TRBJ1-6|.|13|TRBV30
TGTGCCTGGAACGCTTGGATTTTATCACCCCTCCACTTT
CAWNAWILSPLHF
>.|TRBJ1-3|TRBD1|16|TRBV30
TGTGCCTGGAGCGGGACAGGGACAATCTCTGGAAACACCATATATTTT
CAWSGTGTISGNTIYF
>many|TRBJ2-1|TRBD2|15|TRBV5-1
TGCGCCAGCAGCTACTGGACTAGCGGGGTATATGAGCAGTTCTTC
CASSYWTSGVYEQFF
>many|TRBJ1-1|.|14|TRBV5-1
TGCGCCAGCAGCTTGGGACAGTTCAACACTGAAGCTTTCTTT
CASSLGQFNTEAFF
>many|TRBJ2-2|.|15|TRBV7-3
TGTGCCAGCAGCCAATCGACAGCGAACACCGGGGAGCTGTTTTTT
CASSQSTANTGELFF
>many|TRBJ2-2|.|14|TRBV19
TGTGCCAGTAGGACTAGGCCGAGCACCGGGGAGCTGTTTTTT
CASRTRPSTGELFF
>few|TRBJ2-2|.|15|TRBV4-1
TGCGCCAGCAGCCAACTCGGACTCAACACCGGGGAGCTGTTTTTT
CASSQLGLNTGELFF
>.|TRBJ1-1|.|12|TRBV30
TGTGCCTGGAGTAGTGGGGCTCCTGAAGCTTTCTTT
CAWSSGAPEAFF
>many|TRBJ2-4|TRBD2|15|TRBV29-1
TGCAGCGTTGAAGGGTGGGAGGGGGCCAAAAACATTCAGTACTTC
CSVEGWEGAKNIQYF
>many|TRBJ1-5|.|13|TRBV12-3/TRBV12-4
TGTGCCAGCAGGTCGGTGCTCCATCAGCCCCAGCATTTT
CASRSVLHQPQHF
>.|TRBJ2-6|.|15|TRBV28
TGTGCCAGCAGACTAGGGGATTCTGGGGCCAACGTCCTGACTTTC
CASRLGDSGANVLTF
>.|TRBJ1-3|.|17|TRBV6-6
TGTGCCAGCAGTTACTGGGGCGGGAGAAACTCTGGAAACACCATATATTTT
CASSYWGGRNSGNTIYF
>.|TRBJ1-2|.|15|TRBV4-2
TGTGCCAGCAGCCAAGACCCCGGATCAAACCATGGCTACACCTTC
CASSQDPGSNHGYTF
>.|TRBJ1-1|.|13|TRBV6-1
TGTGCCAGCAGAGGGTCCGGGAACACTGAAGCTTTCTTT
CASRGSGNTEAFF
>many|TRBJ1-5|.|13|TRBV6-5
TGTGCCAGCAGTTACCTGGCAGATCAGCCCCAGCATTTT
CASSYLADQPQHF
>many|TRBJ2-5|TRBD2|15|TRBV20-1
TGCAGTGCTAGTCGGCGGGGGGGAGGCCAAGAGACCCAGTACTTC
CSASRRGGGQETQYF
>many|TRBJ2-1|TRBD2|14|TRBV7-3
TGTGCCAGCAGCTTAAGGACTAGCGGGGGGGAGCAGTTCTTC
CASSLRTSGGEQFF
>many|TRBJ1-4|.|17|TRBV5-6
TGTGCCAGCAGTTGGGGGGGGGGACTCGGACCAAATGAAAAACTGTTTTTT
CASSWGGGLGPNEKLFF
>.|TRBJ1-2|TRBD1|14|TRBV19
TGTGCCAGTAGTAAGGACAGGGGGCCCTATGGCTACACCTTC
CASSKDRGPYGYTF
>many|TRBJ2-3|.|15|TRBV7-9
TGTGCCAGCAGCTTAGATTGGCAGGGGCCAGATACGCAGTATTTT
CASSLDWQGPDTQYF
>many|TRBJ1-1|.|14|TRBV29-1
TGCAGCGTTGGGGGAGGGTTCGCCATGGGTGAAGCTTTCTTT
CSVGGGFAMGEAFF
>.|TRBJ2-7|TRBD2|16|TRBV28
TGTGCCAGCAGTTTTATCAGGGCTAGCGGGAGCTACGAGCAGTACTTC
CASSFIRASGSYEQYF